The text below deals with one T cell receptor (beta chain). Its antigen is as yet unknown. TRB cDNA was prepared as libraries by UMI-labeled 5' RACE. TCRdb processed the 5' RACE reads again and assigns one entry to each CDR3 protein, with no DNA. The table lists roughly 140,000 distinct CDR3 sequences. The data are from a study of CXCR3-negative and CXCR3-positive naive CD8 T cells. Whole-study findings and limits: CXCR3-positive naive cells carried more hydrophobic TRB CDR3s than CXCR3-negative ones.

The sequence was collected from a human donor in good health. Some clones in this sample may be carry-over from other donors' samples. The sample was naive CXCR3+ CD8+ T cells from blood. Subset given: CD45RO-CCR7+CD27+CD95- naive CD8+ T cells expressing CXCR3 (TNR3+).

This CDR3 is CASSWGADTQYF. The chain has TRBV28 and TRBJ2-3; TCRdb's D call of TRBD1 is untestable without DNA. The CDR3 is 12 residues long. Germline CDR1 and CDR2: MDHEN and SYDVKM.